Sequencing of this T cell receptor beta chain was carried out in a study of blood T cell repertoires in COVID-19. Across the study: The study drew acute and convalescent COVID-19 samples from the United States, Italy and Spain.

TCRdb's copy holds only in-frame clones and misses some; the assay was immunoSEQ multiplex PCR. Here the sample spans 200,000 to 250,000 clones, 83% being singletons. This CDR3 comprises 13 residues. CDR1 and CDR2 (germline): SGHTA, FQGTGA. Trimming shortened V by 5 bases and J by 4 bases, and 11 bases separated the two germline ends. During the 2 weeks before they entered the study, exposed participants had met someone with a PCR-confirmed or clinician-diagnosed COVID-19 case. The chain couples TRBV7-3 to TRBJ1-1, with a weak D call TRBD1 (6 bases). The specimen was PBMCs or T cells enriched from blood (not recorded which). The clonotype was recovered from a woman in her fifties or sixties who had been exposed to COVID-19. The CDR3 DNA follows: TGTGCCAGCAGCACTATACAGGGCACTGAAGCTTTCTTT. Translated: CASSTIQGTEAFF. The full variable domain, completed using reference TRBV7-3 and TRBJ1-1, is GAGVSQTPSNKVTEKGKYVELRCDPISGHTALYWYRQSLGQGPEFLIYFQGTGAADDSGLPNDRFFAVRPEGSVSTLKIQRTERGDSAVYLCASSTIQGTEAFFGQGTRLTVV.